One sample yielded the 4 T cell receptor beta chains listed below, sequenced in a study of blood T cell repertoires in COVID-19. Some clones are missing from TCRdb's copy, which holds only in-frame ones; the method was immunoSEQ multiplex PCR. The sample yields a few hundred thousand clones, roughly 90% seen once. Sequenced: peripheral blood. The receptors shown here come from a woman aged 25 to 45 with COVID-19, enrolled during active disease.

This chain joins TRBV29-1 and TRBJ1-2; D unresolved. From germline, CDR1 is SQVTM and CDR2 ANQGSEA. The CDR3 sequence is 10 residues long. Trimming removed 2 bases from V and 7 bases from J, with 5 bases in between. CDR3 residues: CSVEFGGYTF. The CDR3 bases are TGCAGCGTTGAATTCGGTGGCTACACCTTC.

The rearrangement links TRBV9 to TRBJ2-2; D call uncertain. This CDR3 spans 15 amino acids. Trimming took 0 bases from V and 3 from J, leaving 9 bases between them. Germline-derived CDR1 and CDR2 are SGDLS and YYNGEE. CDR3 in DNA: TGTGCCAGCAGCGTAGACAGCTCCGACACCGGGGAGCTGTTTTTT. It yields the protein CASSVDSSDTGELFF.

The chain employs TRBV6-5 and TRBJ1-1; the D gene is possibly TRBD1 (5 bases). CDR1 MNHEY and CDR2 SVGAGI come from the germline V gene. The CDR3 sequence is 14 residues long. Trimming removed 2 bases at V and 4 bases at J, with 11 bases between. The CDR3 DNA sequence: TGTGCCAGCAGTTACCGCGGGACTGGCACTGAAGCTTTCTTT. Translation gives CASSYRGTGTEAFF.

This sequence joins TRBV24-1 and TRBJ1-2; D may be TRBD1 (5 bases). The CDR3 sequence is 15 residues long. The V end lost 4 bases, the J end lost 4 bases, and 15 bases lay between the germline ends. Germline V gene lookup returns CDR1 KGHDR and CDR2 SFDVKD. In DNA form, the CDR3 reads TGTGCCACCAGTGAGGACCCTCTCAGGGCCTATGGCTACACCTTC. It translates to CATSEDPLRAYGYTF.